The clone carrying this T cell receptor beta chain was seen a few times. The target antigen is unknown. This specimen belongs to a study of OX40 agonist ivuxolimab in advanced cancers. Whole-study results and caveats: Compared with others, partial responders at 0.1-3.0 mg/kg displayed clonal expansion among the lowest.

CDR3 length: 16 residues. Per the germline V gene, CDR1 is MDHEN and CDR2 is SYDVKM. V dropped 7 bases and J dropped 1 base, with 17 bases sitting between them. Clones were read by immunoSEQ multiplex PCR, and TCRdb kept only the in-frame ones, dropping some. The table includes 65,000 to 85,000 clones, 89% detected once. The receptor's source is an adult with an advanced solid tumor such as melanoma, head and neck, liver or kidney cancer. This chain connects TRBV28 to TRBJ1-5, with D tentatively TRBD1 (6 bases). The source was CD4+ or CD8+ T cells sorted from blood, collected in a trial of the OX40 agonist ivuxolimab. As DNA, the CDR3 is TGTGCCAGCAACCCGGGGGGGGCGACGAGCAATCAGCCCCAGCATTTT. It encodes CASNPGGATSNQPQHF.